This entry lists 15 T cell receptor beta chains sequenced from one sample in a study of blood T cell repertoires in COVID-19. Profiling relied on immunoSEQ multiplex PCR, and the TCRdb table lists in-frame clones only, not all of them. This sample carries about 270,000 clones, about 90% of them seen once, and the ten largest clones take approximately 12%. The specimen was peripheral blood. The receptors here all came from a woman in her twenties or thirties with COVID-19, enrolled during active disease.

J is TRBJ2-3 and V is TRBV11-2, with D uncertain. The CDR3 runs 15 residues. V lost 3 bases and J 5 bases, leaving 15 bases between the germline ends. Germline CDR1 is SGHAT and CDR2 is FQNNGV. CDR3 nucleotides: TGTGCCAGCAGCTTTATCTCGGGTCCCGGAGATACGCAGTATTTT. It yields the protein CASSFISGPGDTQYF.

The chain combines TRBV4-2 with TRBJ2-5; D is ambiguous. The CDR3 runs to 13 residues. The V end lost 0 bases, the J end lost 4 bases, and 6 bases lay between the germline ends. CDR1 is LGHNA, CDR2 YNFKEQ, per germline. The CDR3 sequence: CASSQDFRETQYF. In nucleotides, the CDR3 is TGTGCCAGCAGCCAAGATTTTAGAGAGACCCAGTACTTC.

The chain has TRBV11-2 and TRBJ2-7; 7 bases are shared with TRBD1. With 5 bases clipped from V and 6 bases from J, the junction kept 7 bases outside the gene matches. The length of the CDR3 is 13 residues. Germline CDR1 SGHAT, CDR2 FQNNGV. The CDR3, as DNA: TGTGCCAGCAGCACAGACAGGGCCCGCGAGCAGTACTTC. Encoded protein: CASSTDRAREQYF.

The chain employs TRBV3-1 (or the pseudogene TRBV3-2) and TRBJ2-5; TRBD1 matches 7 bases. Germline loops: CDR1 LGHDT, CDR2 YNNKEL (reference sequence). The CDR3 length is 12 residues. With 6 bases clipped from V and 5 bases from J, the junction kept 3 bases outside the gene matches. The DNA for the CDR3 is TGTGCCAGCAGGTTCAGGGGGGAGACCCAGTACTTC. Protein sequence: CASRFRGETQYF.

The rearrangement uses TRBV12-5 and TRBJ1-5; maybe TRBD1 (6 bases). This CDR3 has 14 amino acids. Germline V gene lookup returns CDR1 LGHNT and CDR2 FRNRAP. Trimming took off 5 bases at V and 4 bases at J, with 12 bases between the two ends. The CDR3 DNA reads TGTGCTAGTGGTAACGGACAGCCAAATCAGCCCCAGCATTTT. Translating it yields CASGNGQPNQPQHF.

The chain uses TRBV27 and TRBJ2-3; D is perhaps TRBD2 (6 bases). V dropped 5 bases and J dropped 5 bases, with 14 bases sitting between them. This CDR3 region has 14 residues. Germline-derived CDR1 and CDR2 are MNHEY and SMNVEV (reference sequence). DNA for the CDR3: TGTGCCAGCAGTGCATCCCCCGGGGGAGATACGCAGTATTTT. Translated: CASSASPGGDTQYF.

The chain has TRBV2 and TRBJ1-1; possibly TRBD1 for D (5 bases). Germline values: CDR1 SNHLY, CDR2 FYNNEI. The CDR3 extends over 16 amino acids. Trimming cost V 11 bases and J 1 base, with 23 bases left between them. The CDR3 coding sequence is TGTGCCCGCCCCCCAGGGCCCCGAACAGCGAACACTGAAGCTTTCTTT. Protein sequence: CARPPGPRTANTEAFF.

The rearrangement uses TRBV19 and TRBJ1-2; D perhaps matches TRBD1 (6 bases). Trimming shortened V by 8 bases and J by 4 bases, and 20 bases separated the two germline ends. Germline V CDR1 and CDR2: LNHDA, SQIVND (reference sequence). This CDR3 has 15 residues. The CDR3 here is CASRGALATSYGYTF. Written as DNA, the CDR3 is TGTGCCAGTCGGGGGGCCTTGGCCACGAGCTATGGCTACACCTTC.

V is TRBV5-4 and J is TRBJ2-5, with TRBD1 as a possible D gene (7 bases). The germline gives CDR1 SGHNT, CDR2 YYREEE (reference sequence). The CDR3 length is 16 residues. V was cut by 4 bases and J by 1 base, with 17 bases left in between. CDR3 coding DNA: TGTGCCAGCAGCCCCGGATCAGGGGGGACCCAAGAGACCCAGTACTTC. Residues: CASSPGSGGTQETQYF. The full variable domain, with the rest looked up from reference TRBV5-4 and TRBJ2-5, is ETGVTQSPTHLIKTRGQQVTLRCSSQSGHNTVSWYQQALGQGPQFIFQYYREEENGRGNFPPRFSGLQFPNYSSELNVNALELDDSALYLCASSPGSGGTQETQYFGPGTRLLVL.

This clone was seen just once. CDR3 bases: TGTGCAAGTCGCTACATTCAGGGACTGTGTTCACCCCTCCACTTT. Translation gives CASRYIQGLCSPLHF. The chain is built from TRBV12-2 and TRBJ1-6. TRBV12-2 is a known pseudogene. This CDR3 spans 15 amino acids.

This clone was recorded once. V gene TRBV24-1 combines with J gene TRBJ2-7; maybe TRBD2 (5 bases). This CDR3 region has 15 residues. Germline CDR1 is KGHDR and CDR2 is SFDVKD. V was pared by 5 bases and J by 1 base, with 14 bases between. The CDR3 protein is CATSALSGYSYEQYF. The CDR3 DNA follows: TGTGCCACCAGTGCCTTATCGGGGTATTCCTACGAGCAGTACTTC.

The gene calls are TRBV5-6 and TRBJ2-7, with a weak D call TRBD1 (6 bases). Trimming shortened V by 2 bases and J by 5 bases, and 11 bases separated the two germline ends. CDR1 and CDR2 (germline): SGHDT, YYEEEE. The CDR3 runs 13 residues. The CDR3 nucleotides read TGTGCCAGCAGCTTTAGCAGGGGCAACGAGCAGTACTTC. As protein: CASSFSRGNEQYF.

V is TRBV30 and J is TRBJ1-3; 7 bases are shared with TRBD1. The V segment lost 5 bases and the J segment 2 bases; nucleotides outside the gene matches: 15. The CDR3 is made up of 17 amino acids. The germline gives CDR1 GTSNPN, CDR2 SVGIG (reference sequence). CDR3 DNA: TGTGCCTGGTTGGGACAGCAGCTGGCACTTACTGGAAACACCATATATTTT. Translated, it gives CAWLGQQLALTGNTIYF. Full variable domain (missing parts from reference TRBV30 and TRBJ1-3): SQTIHQWPATLVQPVGSPLSLECTVEGTSNPNLYWYRQAAGRGLQLLFYSVGIGQISSEVPQNLSASRPQDRQFILSSKKLLLSDSGFYLCAWLGQQLALTGNTIYFGEGSWLTVV.

V gene TRBV4-2 combines with J gene TRBJ2-7, with TRBD1 as a possible D gene (6 bases). Germline CDR1 reads LGHNA; CDR2 reads YNFKEQ. The CDR3 length is 14 residues. Trimming left V 1 base short and J 4 bases short, with 11 bases between. The CDR3 DNA reads TGTGCCAGCAGCCAAGGGGAGAGGGGGTACGAGCAGTACTTC. Encoded protein: CASSQGERGYEQYF.

The chain employs TRBV23-1 and TRBJ2-3, with 7 positions matching TRBD2. TRBV23-1 qualifies as an ORF whose function is uncertain. This CDR3 has 15 residues. V dropped 5 bases and J dropped 8; count of bases not matched to a gene: 13. The CDR3: CASSYQGLGKVTQYF. DNA of the CDR3: TGCGCCAGCAGTTACCAAGGACTAGGAAAAGTTACGCAGTATTTT.